This section outlines one TCR beta chain sequence together with its context. The assay was immunoSEQ multiplex PCR, and TCRdb's table has in-frame clones only and misses some. The table lists about 61,000 clones, approximately 78% of them singletons. V gave up 5 bases and J gave up 4 bases; unmatched junction bases: 8. CDR1 is MNHEY, CDR2 SMNVEV, per germline (reference sequence). This CDR3 is built from 15 residues. This entry is derived from a study of memory CD4+ T cells and cytomegalovirus serostatus. The sort gate was single viable CD3+CD4+CD8-CD45RO+ cells for memory CD4+ T cells. Sequencing used memory CD4+ T cells from blood. The chain recombines TRBV27 with TRBJ1-1; 9 bases align to TRBD1. The TCR was taken from an adult in good health and CMV-seronegative. The CDR3 sequence is CASSVRTGVGTEAFF. In DNA form, the CDR3 reads TGTGCCAGCAGTGTAAGGACAGGGGTGGGCACTGAAGCTTTCTTT.